What follows describes a single T cell receptor beta chain. The antigen is unknown. The germline CDR1 and CDR2 sequences are LNHNV and YYDKDF (reference sequence). This CDR3 is 16 amino acids long. V was pared by 6 bases and J by 6 bases, with 9 bases of the junction left unmatched. Via MiXCR, TCRdb re-called the reads, giving one row per CDR3 protein. This table holds about 740,000 distinct CDR3 sequences, 35% to 45% found once. This sample was included in a study of T cell repertoires in cytomegalovirus infection. About the study: Signatures in public TCR beta sequences pointed to both CMV infection and matching HLA type. Overall study findings and caveats: Based on cumulative public TCR beta family frequency, carriers of CMV plus the relevant HLA were identified. HLA-C-restricted TCR beta clonotypes specific for CMV led the ex vivo response.

The sample consisted of PBMCs. This receptor was obtained from a human donor in good health (CMV status not recorded). Some clones in this sample may be carry-over from other donors' samples. The gene calls are TRBV15 and TRBJ1-6; 9 bases agree with TRBD1. The CDR3 loop is CATSGETGGTNSPLHF. The DNA for the CDR3 is TGTGCCACCAGTGGGGAGACAGGGGGGACTAATTCACCCCTCCACTTT.